A single sample is the source of the 15 T cell receptor beta chains below, sequenced in a study of CD8 T cells in ankylosing spondylitis. Overall study findings and caveats: A TCR beta motif made of several highly homologous variants seemed typical of ankylosing spondylitis blood.

No antigen has been identified for these receptors. In TCRdb, the 5' RACE reads were re-called with MiXCR into one record per CDR3 protein. Among approximately 550,000 distinct CDR3 sequences listed, about 13% were seen once. Sequenced material: blood, either unsorted or a sorted T cell fraction (not recorded which). The receptor source for this set is a male donor with ankylosing spondylitis.

This chain links TRBV20-1 with TRBJ1-5, with D unclear. Trimming left V 3 bases short and J 6 bases short, with 12 bases between. The CDR3 covers 13 residues. Germline V gene lookup returns CDR1 DFQATT and CDR2 SNEGSKA (reference sequence). CDR3 sequence (DNA): TGCAGTGCTAGTACGATGGTTGGTCAGCCCCAGCATTTT. Amino acids: CSASTMVGQPQHF.

This clonotype was seen a few times. The V and J genes are TRBV6-5 and TRBJ2-1; TRBD2 might be the D (6 bases). V dropped 6 bases and J dropped 0 bases, with 15 bases sitting between them. Germline loops: CDR1 MNHEY, CDR2 SVGAGI. The CDR3 consists of 16 residues. CDR3 in amino acids: CASSYGRTNSYNEQFF. CDR3 nucleotide sequence: TGTGCCAGCAGCTATGGGCGGACTAACTCCTACAATGAGCAGTTCTTC.

V usage is TRBV7-2 and J usage is TRBJ2-5; D unresolved. Trimming removed 2 bases from V and 9 bases from J, with 10 bases in between. The CDR3 totals 12 residues. Germline assignment: CDR1 SGHTA and CDR2 FQGNSA. CDR3 nucleotide sequence: TGTGCCAGCAGCTTACTCTCCGGGTCCCAGTACTTC. Translating it yields CASSLLSGSQYF.

This clonotype has just a few counts. The V and J genes are TRBV27 and TRBJ1-1; 7 positions match TRBD1. This CDR3 region has 12 residues. V lost 9 bases to trimming and J lost 4 bases; unmatched junction nucleotides: 5. Germline V CDR1 and CDR2: MNHEY, SMNVEV (reference sequence). The CDR3, as DNA: TGTGCCAGTCAGACAGGGCTCACTGAAGCTTTCTTT. Its protein product is CASQTGLTEAFF.

This chain joins TRBV7-6 and TRBJ2-7, with D possibly being TRBD1 (6 bases). The CDR3 runs 13 residues. Germline loops: CDR1 SGHVS, CDR2 FNYEAQ. The germline V and J ends were trimmed by 5 bases and 5 bases, with 13 bases remaining between them. The CDR3 is CASSITGFDEQYF. The DNA of the CDR3 is TGTGCCAGCAGCATTACAGGGTTTGACGAGCAGTACTTC. Filled out from reference TRBV7-6 and TRBJ2-7, the complete variable domain reads GAGVSQSPRYKVTKRGQDVALRCDPISGHVSLYWYRQALGQGPEFLTYFNYEAQQDKSGLPNDRFSAERPEGSISTLTIQRTEQRDSAMYRCASSITGFDEQYFGPGTRLTVT.

The chain uses TRBV4-1 and TRBJ2-1; TRBD2 matches 14 bases. The CDR3 has 18 residues. V trimming: 3 bases; J trimming: 5 bases; junction bases outside the gene matches: 9. Germline V gene data show CDR1 as MGHRA and CDR2 as YSYEKL. The CDR3 DNA sequence: TGCGCCAGCAGCCACCTAGGACTAGCGGGAGGACGAGACAATGAGCAGTTCTTC. This translates into CASSHLGLAGGRDNEQFF.

This clonotype was recorded at least ten times. This chain joins TRBV7-9 and TRBJ2-3; 13 bases fit TRBD2. This CDR3 has 14 residues. The germline gives CDR1 SEHNR, CDR2 FQNEAQ (reference sequence). V shed 1 base and J 10 bases; nucleotides not matched to a gene: 2. As DNA, the CDR3 is TGTGCCAGCAGCTTAGTGGGGACTAGCGGGGCGCAGTATTTT. Translated, it gives CASSLVGTSGAQYF. Based on the CDR3 plus reference TRBV7-9 and TRBJ2-3, the full variable domain is DTGVSQNPRHKITKRGQNVTFRCDPISEHNRLYWYRQTLGQGPEFLTYFQNEAQLEKSRLLSDRFSAERPKGSFSTLEIQRTEQGDSAMYLCASSLVGTSGAQYFGPGTRLTVL.

This clonotype has a handful of counts. Relative to the germline gene, one junction end is altered; a read error may explain this. J is TRBJ2-5 and V is TRBV25-1; a possible D gene is TRBD2 (5 bases). Germline-derived CDR1 and CDR2 are MGHDK and SYGVNS. The CDR3 is 13 residues long. The CDR3: CASSERSEEIQYF. The CDR3 nucleotides are TGTGCCAGCAGTGAGAGGTCGGAGGAGATCCAGTACTTC.

This sequence joins TRBV15 and TRBJ2-7; 10 positions match TRBD2. The CDR3 is made up of 16 amino acids. The ends lost 3 bases at V and 2 bases at J; junction bases unmatched: 7. Germline-derived CDR1 and CDR2 are LNHNV and YYDKDF (reference sequence). Here the CDR3 DNA reads TGTGCCACCAGCAGGTTCGGGACTAGCGAAACCTACGAGCAGTACTTC. It yields the protein CATSRFGTSETYEQYF.

The gene calls are TRBV25-1 and TRBJ2-3; D perhaps matches TRBD2 (6 bases). The V end was cut by 1 base, the J end by 6 bases, with 23 bases between. Germline V gene data show CDR1 as MGHDK and CDR2 as SYGVNS. CDR3 length: 18 residues. CDR3 residues: CASSEWGRSPGPGDTQYF. DNA for the CDR3: TGTGCCAGCAGTGAATGGGGGAGGAGTCCTGGGCCGGGGGATACGCAGTATTTT.

This chain connects TRBV18 to TRBJ2-2, with D possibly TRBD1 on 6 matching bases. The CDR3 is 14 amino acids. CDR1 and CDR2 (germline): KGHSH, LQKENI. The V end lost 4 bases, the J end lost 5 bases, and 11 bases lay between the germline ends. CDR3 DNA sequence: TGTGCCAGCTCACAGCTTCAGGGGACCGGGGAGCTGTTTTTT. Its translation is CASSQLQGTGELFF.

This clonotype was picked up a small number of times. The CDR3 region is CASSLDLGLAGVWTGELFF. CDR3 nucleotide sequence: TGTGCCAGCAGCTTAGATCTCGGACTAGCGGGAGTATGGACCGGGGAGCTGTTTTTT. V gene TRBV11-2 combines with J gene TRBJ2-2; the match to TRBD2 covers 13 bases. With V trimmed by 0 bases and J by 5 bases, 9 bases remained unmatched. CDR3 length: 19 residues. The germline V gene has CDR1 SGHAT and CDR2 FQNNGV.

This clonotype was seen more than once but under ten times. The chain combines TRBV18 with TRBJ2-3; no definite D call. The CDR3 runs to 12 residues. V was trimmed by 0 bases and J by 4 bases, leaving 2 bases between them. Germline V gene lookup returns CDR1 KGHSH and CDR2 LQKENI. CDR3 region: CASSPPPDTQYF. The CDR3 coding sequence is TGTGCCAGCTCACCACCCCCAGATACGCAGTATTTT.

There are a few counts of this clonotype. J is TRBJ1-5 and V is TRBV20-1; 11 nucleotides agree with TRBD1. Trimming at V came to 1 base and at J to 4 bases, leaving 3 bases not matched to a gene. Germline V gene sequence: CDR1 DFQATT, CDR2 SNEGSKA (reference sequence). The CDR3 length is 15 residues. Written as DNA, the CDR3 is TGCAGTGCTAGAGGGGACAGGGGGTGGAATCAGCCCCAGCATTTT. This translates into CSARGDRGWNQPQHF.

This clonotype came up a few times. The chain is built from TRBV24-1 and TRBJ2-5, with 9 bases fitting TRBD2. Germline CDR1 and CDR2: KGHDR and SFDVKD. The junction had 6 bases not matched to a gene; V was cut back by 10 bases and J by 4 bases. The CDR3 is 13 residues long. Here the CDR3 reads CATSASGTETQYF. The DNA for the CDR3 is TGTGCCACTTCAGCTAGCGGGACAGAGACCCAGTACTTC.